The rows below give T cell receptor beta chains drawn from one sample of a study of blood T cell repertoires in COVID-19. Profiling relied on immunoSEQ multiplex PCR, and the TCRdb table lists in-frame clones only, not all of them. The repertoire holds approximately 110,000 clones, with roughly 88% as singletons. The sequenced material came from peripheral blood. The receptors were gathered from a woman aged 45-65 years with active or convalescent COVID-19. The CDR3 runs from the conserved cysteine through the conserved F or W. A D gene is named only where the DNA matches it firmly. The size of a clone is reported for some rows only, either as once, few or many, or as a class for expanded clones.

V gene	D gene	clone size	J gene	CDR3 length	CDR3 DNA	CDR3 protein
TRBV7-2	.	.	TRBJ2-1	14	TGTGCCAGCAGCTTAGGTATCAGGGGCAATGAGCAGTTCTTC	CASSLGIRGNEQFF
TRBV19	TRBD1	.	TRBJ2-1	15	TGTGCCAGTAGTCAGGGACAGGAGTTGGACAATGAGCAGTTCTTC	CASSQGQELDNEQFF
TRBV18	TRBD2	.	TRBJ2-1	15	TGTGCCAGCTTGGGACTAGCGGGGCCCGGGAATGAGCAGTTCTTC	CASLGLAGPGNEQFF
TRBV4-2	.	.	TRBJ1-3	15	TGTGCCAGCAGCCAAGTCGGTCAGGGTGAGGACACCATATATTTT	CASSQVGQGEDTIYF
TRBV6-5	.	.	TRBJ2-7	14	TGTGCCGCCTCTGGGAGAGTCAAGCCTTACGAGCAGTACTTC	CAASGRVKPYEQYF
TRBV18	TRBD1	.	TRBJ2-1	15	TGTGCCAGCTCACCAGGGTGGGACAGAGTTAATGAGCAGTTCTTC	CASSPGWDRVNEQFF
TRBV10-3	TRBD2	.	TRBJ2-7	15	TGTGCCATCAGTGATAAAGGACTAGCGGGAGACGAGCAGTACTTC	CAISDKGLAGDEQYF
TRBV14	TRBD1	.	TRBJ1-2	14	TGTGCCAGCACCGACAGGGGCAATTCCTATGGCTACACCTTC	CASTDRGNSYGYTF
TRBV19	TRBD1	.	TRBJ2-4	13	TGTGCCATCCCAGGGGGATCGGAAAACATTCAGTACTTC	CAIPGGSENIQYF
TRBV9	TRBD1	.	TRBJ1-5	14	TGTGCCAGCAGCCCGGGACAGCGGAATCAGCCCCAGCATTTT	CASSPGQRNQPQHF
TRBV5-4	.	.	TRBJ2-5	13	TGTGCCAGCAGCCCCCCTACTCAAGAGACCCAGTACTTC	CASSPPTQETQYF
TRBV5-1	.	few	TRBJ2-1	16	TGCGCCAGCAGCTTGGCCCCAAGTGGGACTCTCAATGAGCAGTTCTTC	CASSLAPSGTLNEQFF
TRBV6-5	.	.	TRBJ2-3	14	TGTGCCAGCAGTTTTAGCGGAATACGAGATACGCAGTATTTT	CASSFSGIRDTQYF
TRBV30	.	.	TRBJ1-2	17	TGTGCCTGGAGCCCCGGAAGGTCCTACACAGACAACTATGGCTACACCTTC	CAWSPGRSYTDNYGYTF
TRBV9	.	.	TRBJ2-7	15	TGTGCCAGCAGCGGACGAACGGGACAACTATACGAGCAGTACTTC	CASSGRTGQLYEQYF
TRBV6-2/TRBV6-3	.	.	TRBJ2-7	13	TGTGCCAGCAGTTACTCTCGGGGAGCCGAGCAGTACTTC	CASSYSRGAEQYF
TRBV14	TRBD2	once	TRBJ2-7	13	TGTGCCAGCAGCCAAGGCGGGAGGTACGAGCAGTACTTC	CASSQGGRYEQYF